These T cell receptor beta chains were read from a single sample in a study of blood T cells in healthy people across ages. TCRdb re-called the 5' RACE reads with MiXCR, one entry per CDR3 protein. The table records roughly 700,000 distinct CDR3 sequences, around 48% of them present only once. The source material was blood. Every receptor here comes from a woman aged 55-69 years in good health. Both conserved end residues are part of each CDR3. A D gene is named only where the DNA matches it firmly. Only some rows state a clone size, as once, few, many or a class for expanded clones.

D gene: .
clone size: .
V gene: TRBV7-2
J gene: TRBJ2-3
CDR3 protein: CASSLGRTAGGTGTQYF
CDR3 DNA: TGTGCCAGCAGCTTAGGAAGGACAGCTGGAGGGACTGGTACGCAGTATTTT

D gene: TRBD2
clone size: .
V gene: TRBV2
J gene: TRBJ2-7
CDR3 protein: CASSEAQETSAYF
CDR3 DNA: TGTGCCAGCAGTGAAGCGCAGGAAACTAGCGCGTACTTC

D gene: .
clone size: .
V gene: TRBV6-5
J gene: TRBJ1-3
CDR3 protein: CASTPQAVSSGNTIYF
CDR3 DNA: TGTGCCAGCACCCCACAGGCTGTAAGCTCTGGAAACACCATATATTTT

D gene: .
clone size: .
V gene: TRBV28
J gene: TRBJ2-7
CDR3 protein: CASSFSRTRPYEQYF
CDR3 DNA: TGTGCCAGCAGTTTCAGTCGAACCAGGCCCTACGAGCAGTACTTC

D gene: .
clone size: .
V gene: TRBV11-2
J gene: TRBJ2-3
CDR3 protein: CASSFNQQETQYFGPGTDTQYF
CDR3 DNA: .

D gene: .
clone size: .
V gene: TRBV15
J gene: TRBJ2-7
CDR3 protein: CATSSGGLEQYF
CDR3 DNA: TGTGCCACCAGCAGTGGGGGTCTCGAGCAGTACTTC

D gene: TRBD2
clone size: .
V gene: TRBV5-1
J gene: TRBJ2-1
CDR3 protein: CASGPGGKGNEQFF
CDR3 DNA: TGCGCCAGCGGCCCGGGGGGTAAGGGCAATGAGCAGTTCTTC

D gene: .
clone size: few
V gene: TRBV7-2
J gene: TRBJ2-3
CDR3 protein: CASSSRGGTQYF
CDR3 DNA: TGTGCCAGCAGCTCCAGGGGGGGAACGCAGTATTTT

D gene: TRBD2
clone size: .
V gene: TRBV9
J gene: TRBJ2-1
CDR3 protein: CASSLGSGISYNEQFF
CDR3 DNA: TGTGCCAGCAGCCTAGGCAGCGGGATATCCTACAATGAGCAGTTCTTC

D gene: .
clone size: few
V gene: TRBV7-2
J gene: TRBJ2-5
CDR3 protein: CASSFRGIDEQYF
CDR3 DNA: TGTGCCAGCAGCTTTAGGGGCATTGATGAGCAGTACTTC

D gene: TRBD1
clone size: .
V gene: TRBV4-2
J gene: TRBJ1-2
CDR3 protein: CACSRGQGVPAYTF
CDR3 DNA: TGTGCCTGCAGCCGGGGACAGGGCGTACCCGCCTACACCTTC

D gene: .
clone size: once
V gene: TRBV29-1
J gene: TRBJ1-4
CDR3 protein: CSAGGGEGGNEKLFF
CDR3 DNA: TGCAGCGCCGGGGGAGGGGAGGGAGGAAATGAAAAACTGTTTTTT

D gene: .
clone size: .
V gene: TRBV2
J gene: TRBJ2-7
CDR3 protein: CASSDPSVSYEQYF
CDR3 DNA: TGTGCCAGCAGTGACCCTAGCGTCTCCTACGAGCAGTACTTC

D gene: .
clone size: few
V gene: TRBV2
J gene: TRBJ2-3
CDR3 protein: CASSYSSDTQYF
CDR3 DNA: TGTGCCAGCAGTTACAGTTCAGATACGCAGTATTTT

D gene: .
clone size: few
V gene: TRBV20-1
J gene: TRBJ2-5
CDR3 protein: CSAYQYQETQYF
CDR3 DNA: TGCAGTGCCTACCAGTACCAAGAGACCCAGTACTTC

D gene: .
clone size: .
V gene: TRBV14
J gene: TRBJ1-4
CDR3 protein: CASRPTGTGNEKLFF
CDR3 DNA: TGTGCCAGCAGGCCAACAGGGACTGGGAATGAAAAACTGTTTTTT

D gene: TRBD1
clone size: .
V gene: TRBV5-1
J gene: TRBJ2-1
CDR3 protein: CASSLRPQGNDEQFF
CDR3 DNA: TGCGCCAGCAGCTTGCGCCCACAGGGGAACGATGAGCAGTTCTTC

D gene: .
clone size: .
V gene: TRBV3-1
J gene: TRBJ2-3
CDR3 protein: CASSLRGSSDTQYF
CDR3 DNA: TGTGCCAGCAGCCTGCGGGGAAGCTCAGATACGCAGTATTTT

D gene: .
clone size: .
V gene: TRBV10-3
J gene: TRBJ2-3
CDR3 protein: CAISNRDTDTDTQYF
CDR3 DNA: TGTGCCATCAGCAACCGGGACACCGACACAGATACGCAGTATTTT

D gene: TRBD1
clone size: few
V gene: TRBV7-8
J gene: TRBJ1-5
CDR3 protein: CASISGTGPGGPQHF
CDR3 DNA: TGTGCCAGTATCTCCGGGACAGGCCCCGGAGGGCCCCAGCATTTT

D gene: .
clone size: .
V gene: TRBV9
J gene: TRBJ1-2
CDR3 protein: CVSSVSGNYGYTF
CDR3 DNA: TGTGTCAGCAGCGTGTCGGGGAACTATGGCTACACCTTC

D gene: TRBD2
clone size: few
V gene: TRBV29-1
J gene: TRBJ2-5
CDR3 protein: CSALAGGETQYF
CDR3 DNA: TGCAGCGCTTTAGCGGGAGGAGAGACCCAGTACTTC

D gene: .
clone size: .
V gene: TRBV5-1
J gene: TRBJ2-5
CDR3 protein: CASSKGPQETQYF
CDR3 DNA: TGCGCCAGCAGTAAAGGCCCTCAAGAGACCCAGTACTTC

D gene: .
clone size: .
V gene: TRBV25-1
J gene: TRBJ1-2
CDR3 protein: CASSNKANYGYTF
CDR3 DNA: TGTGCCAGCAGTAACAAGGCCAACTATGGCTACACCTTC

D gene: TRBD2
clone size: few
V gene: TRBV15
J gene: TRBJ2-7
CDR3 protein: CATSSQLAAPDEQYF
CDR3 DNA: TGTGCCACCAGCAGCCAACTAGCGGCCCCGGACGAGCAGTACTTC

D gene: TRBD2
clone size: once
V gene: TRBV7-2
J gene: TRBJ2-2
CDR3 protein: CASSDGGVGELFF
CDR3 DNA: TGTGCCAGCAGCGATGGGGGGGTCGGGGAGCTGTTTTTT

D gene: .
clone size: .
V gene: TRBV2
J gene: TRBJ2-1
CDR3 protein: CASGDGGGWNEQFF
CDR3 DNA: TGTGCCAGCGGGGACGGGGGCGGGTGGAATGAGCAGTTCTTC

D gene: TRBD2
clone size: .
V gene: TRBV20-1
J gene: TRBJ2-1
CDR3 protein: CSAKKQGTSLSQPYNEQFF
CDR3 DNA: TGCAGTGCTAAAAAACAGGGGACTAGCCTATCCCAACCCTACAATGAGCAGTTCTTC

D gene: .
clone size: few
V gene: TRBV15
J gene: TRBJ1-5
CDR3 protein: CATSRVGAGSNQPQHF
CDR3 DNA: TGTGCCACCAGCAGAGTTGGCGCCGGGAGCAATCAGCCCCAGCATTTT

D gene: TRBD2
clone size: .
V gene: TRBV6-2/TRBV6-3
J gene: TRBJ2-1
CDR3 protein: CASQTSGSPSYNEQFF
CDR3 DNA: TGTGCCAGCCAGACTAGCGGGAGCCCTTCCTACAATGAGCAGTTCTTC

D gene: TRBD1
clone size: .
V gene: TRBV18
J gene: TRBJ2-1
CDR3 protein: CASSPGPAAGGYNEQFF
CDR3 DNA: TGTGCCAGCTCACCAGGTCCAGCGGCAGGGGGTTACAATGAGCAGTTCTTC